These 12 T cell receptor beta chains were sequenced from one sample in a study of T cells after yellow fever vaccination. MiXCR, applied by TCRdb to the 5' RACE reads, yields one record per CDR3 protein. The data show 200,000 to 250,000 distinct CDR3 sequences, 3% to 4% seen once. Sequences were derived from CD4+ T cells sorted from PBMCs, sampled 10 days after the yellow fever booster vaccination. The receptors come from a man younger than 35 who received the YFV17D yellow fever vaccine.

The chain carries TRBV7-3 and TRBJ2-6; D not certain. The CDR3 consists of 16 residues. The germline CDR1 and CDR2 sequences are SGHTA and FQGTGA. Trimming removed 5 bases from V and 1 base from J, with 12 bases in between. The CDR3 region has the DNA TGTGCCAGCAGCCCCGGGCCAAGGTCTGGGGCCAACGTCCTGACTTTC. Translated, it gives CASSPGPRSGANVLTF.

This clonotype was observed at least ten times. The chain recombines TRBV5-1 with TRBJ2-7, with 12 positions matching TRBD2. J gave up 7 bases and V 1 base, and 3 bases lay outside the gene matches. From germline, CDR1 is SGHRS and CDR2 YFSETQ. The CDR3 is 14 residues long. This CDR3 reads CASSLSTSGGEQYF. The DNA for the CDR3 is TGCGCCAGCAGCTTGTCCACTAGCGGGGGGGAGCAGTACTTC.

This chain links TRBV12-3 or TRBV12-4 with TRBJ2-4; no clear D gene. V was cut by 5 bases and J by 0 bases, with 11 bases left in between. There are 15 residues in the CDR3. This chain's CDR3 is CASSRTTLAKNIQYF. In DNA form, the CDR3 reads TGTGCCAGCAGTCGCACGACATTAGCCAAAAACATTCAGTACTTC.

A note on this clonotype: This could be a read error, since a much larger clone is one nucleotide away. The chain couples TRBV12-3 or TRBV12-4 to TRBJ1-2; no reliable D call. CDR3 length equals 14 residues. V lost 6 bases and J lost 5, with 16 bases in between. The CDR3 sequence: CASSLPPPGYGYTF. The CDR3 bases are TGTGCCAGCAGCCTACCCCCACCTGGTTATGGCTACACCTTC.

V usage is TRBV4-3 and J usage is TRBJ1-6; D uncertain. V was cut by 0 bases and J by 0 bases, with 9 bases left in between. In germline, CDR1 is LGHNA, CDR2 YSLEER. The CDR3 sequence is 17 residues long. The CDR3 sequence: CASSQDAVSSYNSPLHF. The CDR3 nucleotides read TGCGCCAGCAGCCAAGATGCAGTGAGCTCCTATAATTCACCCCTCCACTTT.

This clonotype has ten or more counts. The chain employs TRBV20-1 and TRBJ1-2; a weak D match, TRBD1 (5 bases). The germline V and J ends were trimmed by 0 bases and 6 bases, with 11 bases remaining between them. The CDR3 consists of 13 residues. Germline values: CDR1 DFQATT, CDR2 SNEGSKA (reference sequence). In DNA form, the CDR3 reads TGCAGTGCTAGAGACTGGGGGAGGGATGGCTACACCTTC. Translation gives CSARDWGRDGYTF.

The chain recombines TRBV15 with TRBJ1-5; the D is unclear. Deletions cut 5 bases from V and 1 base from J, with 15 bases between. Germline V gene data show CDR1 as LNHNV and CDR2 as YYDKDF (reference sequence). This CDR3 is 16 amino acids long. DNA for the CDR3: TGTGCCACCAGCTTCCCAAGTGCGGGGAGCAATCAGCCCCAGCATTTT. This gives the protein CATSFPSAGSNQPQHF.

This clonotype was observed many times. The chain links TRBV9 to TRBJ2-3; D is undetermined. CDR1 is SGDLS, CDR2 YYNGEE, per germline. The CDR3 has 16 amino acids. Trimming removed 2 bases from V and 0 bases from J, with 13 bases in between. The CDR3 DNA sequence: TGTGCCAGCAGCGTTTGGCAGTCCTCTAGCACAGATACGCAGTATTTT. Amino acids: CASSVWQSSSTDTQYF.

The V and J genes are TRBV3-1 and TRBJ1-3; perhaps TRBD1 as D (5 bases). Germline V CDR1 and CDR2: LGHDT, YNNKEL (reference sequence). The V end lost 4 bases, the J end lost 8 bases, and 21 bases lay between the germline ends. CDR3 length: 16 amino acids. CDR3 in DNA: TGTGCCAGCAGCCCACTCCGGGACCATTTCGGACACACCATATATTTT. Translated: CASSPLRDHFGHTIYF.

The chain's CDR3 is CASSPPSGRVSKGNTQYF. The CDR3 region has the DNA TGTGCCAGCAGCCCCCCGAGCGGACGGGTCTCAAAAGGGAATACGCAGTATTTT. The chain combines TRBV7-2 with TRBJ2-3; D is perhaps TRBD2 (5 bases). V shed 5 bases and J shed 7 bases, with 28 bases lying between them. Per the germline V gene, CDR1 is SGHTA and CDR2 is FQGNSA. This CDR3 spans 18 amino acids.

J is TRBJ1-6 and V is TRBV20-1, with a weak D call TRBD1 (6 bases). Germline V gives CDR1 DFQATT, CDR2 SNEGSKA (reference sequence). The CDR3 spans 14 residues. Trimming stripped 4 bases from V and 8 bases from J, with 15 bases between. CDR3 sequence reads: CSAKDRLGHSPLHF. The CDR3 region has the DNA TGCAGTGCTAAAGACAGGTTGGGGCATTCACCCCTCCACTTT.

This clonotype was seen more than once but under ten times. J is TRBJ1-2 and V is TRBV5-6; no firm D call. V lost 2 bases, J lost 1 base, and 12 bases lay in between. The length of the CDR3 is 15 residues. Germline V gives CDR1 SGHDT, CDR2 YYEEEE. The CDR3 DNA reads TGTGCCAGCAGCTTAGGTCGGGAGCTTAACTATGGCTACACCTTC. Translating it yields CASSLGRELNYGYTF.